Below, one T cell receptor beta chain is given with its context. The antigen it binds to is not known. Within one base of it there is no much larger clone, and no base qualities were kept. A two-step, bias-controlled multiplex PCR was used to amplify TCRbeta CDR3 regions from genomic DNA. The multiplex PCR used primers specific for every TRBV and TRBJ gene segment. The immunoSEQ Assay was used to generate the TCRbeta repertoire data. The paper's data handling went like this. To merge closely related sequences, reads went through filtering and clustering using a relative-frequency ratio and a modified nearest-neighbor algorithm. IMGT annotation was the basis for assigning V, D and J genes to CDR3 sequences. Template counts were normalized for PCR amplification bias and quantified against synthetic TCR CDR3 analog sequences. Only unique productive sequences, defined as in-frame CDR3 sequences without stop codons, were included in the analyses. The immunoSEQ Analyzer software was used to compute clonality, defined as 1 minus Pielou's evenness, and iChao1 richness. Statistical tests were run in JMP, with either Student's t-test or a non-parametric test chosen according to Shapiro-Wilk normality results. TCRdb mirrors the immuneACCESS table, restricted to in-frame sequences. Some clones are absent from its copies; in checked studies, under half trace to an unresolved V gene, and the reason for the others is unknown. From that table come the V and J calls and clone size; the DNA was used to work out D and trimming. Counted in this sample were 5,000 to 6,500 clones; approximately 98% of them appeared once. 0.55% to 0.6% of the sample goes to the ten largest clones.

The CDR3, from cysteine to phenylalanine, totals 16 residues. CDR3 DNA only is kept here, 48 bases in frame from base 1. CDR1 is given as SEHNR and CDR2 as FQNEAQ, both from the germline V gene (reference sequence). Relative to germline, V is 4 bases shorter and J is 1 base shorter, with 16 bases between their ends. This specimen comes from a study of naive CD8 T cells in extremely preterm neonates (dated by TCRdb to 2017 to 2019). Background for the entire study: An age range of 25-50 years is given for the adult participants in the abstract, whereas a range of 20-50 years is given in the methods. Sorted naive CD8+ T cells from four age groups (extremely preterm neonates, term neonates, young children and adults) were used in the study to compare TCRbeta CDR3 repertoires. Here is what the overall study found, with its caveats: The proportion of shared CDR3 nucleotide sequences was higher in preterm neonates (2.7%) than in term neonates (roughly 0.4%), young children (around 0.03%) and adults (0.01%). To track T cell development within individuals, the authors urged prospective longitudinal studies of preterm and term neonates. Preterm CDR3s were shorter, with fewer N additions and less junctional trimming, and were closer to germline than those of older groups. Among the limitations the authors pointed out were a small sample size and productive template counts that varied across preterm samples. Preterm neonates showed significantly lower iChao1 richness than every other age group (p < 0.05) along with an even clone distribution, indicating a less rich repertoire.

The peripheral blood donors were five healthy children aged about 15-56 months who were having elective routine surgery, plus five healthy nonsmoking adults. Healthy nonsmokers aged 20-50 years, with a median age of roughly 39 years, served as the adult controls. A FACSAria III cell sorter was used to sort live, Annexin V-negative naive CD8+ T cells (CD3+CD8+CD45RA+CCR7+). Each sample yielded roughly 17,000 to 110,000 sorted naive CD8+ T cells. Ficoll-Paque density gradient centrifugation was used to isolate mononuclear cells from diluted blood. Before sorting, mononuclear cells were cryopreserved in roughly 10% DMSO plus 90% FBS and kept long term at -150 degrees C. Thawed cells were stained with Annexin V and antibodies against CD3, CD8, CCR7 and CD45RA. The DNeasy Blood and Tissue Kit was used to extract genomic DNA from sorted cell pellets that had been snap-frozen.

The rearranged segments are TRBV7-9 and TRBJ1-1, and the D gene may be TRBD1, 6 bases matching. This TCR came from a human donor in good health. Sequences were obtained from naive CD8+ T cells from blood. The nucleotides read TGTGCCAGCAGCTCCGCCCCCAGGGGAACGAACACTGAAGCTTTCTTT. Its translation is CASSSAPRGTNTEAFF.